The 8 T cell receptor beta chains in this list originate from one sample, sequenced in a study of T cell responses to AZD1222 COVID-19 vaccine. Repertoires were generated with immunoSEQ multiplex PCR, while TCRdb's copy carries only in-frame clones and drops some. The sample includes 110,000 or so clones, approximately 88% of them seen just once. The sequences come from peripheral blood, collected 28 days after the second AZD1222 dose. Receptors originate from an adult who received the AZD1222 COVID-19 vaccine.

The sample holds a few counts of this clone. The chain employs TRBV7-9 and TRBJ1-2; 9 nucleotides align to TRBD1. V shed 4 bases, J shed 7 bases, and the junction held 13 bases outside the gene matches. CDR3 length equals 16 residues. Germline loops: CDR1 SEHNR, CDR2 FQNEAQ (reference sequence). This chain's CDR3 is CASSSGDREFEFGYTF. The CDR3 DNA reads as TGTGCCAGCAGCTCCGGGGACAGGGAGTTTGAGTTTGGCTACACCTTC.

Here the CDR3 DNA reads TGCGCCAGCAGCCAAGATTTCCAGGGATTCAATCAGCCCCAGCATTTT. The encoded protein is CASSQDFQGFNQPQHF. The genes are TRBV4-3 and TRBJ1-5; a weak D match, TRBD1 (5 bases). V lost 0 bases, J lost 3 bases, and 12 bases lay in between. The CDR3 loop spans 16 amino acids. Germline loops: CDR1 LGHNA, CDR2 YSLEER.

The chain employs TRBV12-3 or TRBV12-4 and TRBJ2-5; D might be TRBD2 (7 bases). Trimming took off 4 bases at V and 5 bases at J, with 11 bases between the two ends. CDR3 length: 13 amino acids. The CDR3, as DNA: TGTGCCAGCAGTTCCGGGGGGCGCGAGACCCAGTACTTC. This encodes CASSSGGRETQYF.

The chain's CDR3 is CASSPAGVYGYTF. The CDR3 DNA follows: TGTGCCAGCAGCCCGGCAGGGGTATATGGCTACACCTTC. The chain has TRBV5-4 and TRBJ1-2, with D perhaps TRBD1 (6 bases). Germline values: CDR1 SGHNT, CDR2 YYREEE (reference sequence). V lost 4 bases, J lost 5 bases, and 12 bases lay in between. The CDR3 covers 13 residues.

V is TRBV9 and J is TRBJ1-1; D might be TRBD1 (5 bases). V was cut by 2 bases and J by 9 bases, with 14 bases left in between. This CDR3 region has 13 residues. CDR1 SGDLS and CDR2 YYNGEE come from the germline V gene. The chain's CDR3 is CASSVGGSSKAFF. The DNA of the CDR3 is TGTGCCAGCAGCGTCGGGGGGAGTTCGAAAGCTTTCTTT.

The rearrangement links TRBV10-3 to TRBJ1-6; 8 nucleotides agree with TRBD1. V was clipped by 8 bases and J by 7 bases; unmatched bases: 7. Germline V gene lookup returns CDR1 ENHRY and CDR2 SYGVKD. This CDR3 contains 14 residues. CDR3 sequence: CAISGTGENSPLHF. The CDR3 DNA is TGTGCCATCTCTGGGACAGGCGAGAATTCACCCCTCCACTTT.

The rearrangement uses TRBV28 and TRBJ1-2; the D is unclear. CDR1 and CDR2 from the germline V gene are MDHEN and SYDVKM. V was pared by 2 bases and J by 4 bases, with 11 bases between. The CDR3 runs 14 residues. The CDR3 region has the DNA TGTGCCAGCAGTTTAGTAGGTGGGAGCTATGGCTACACCTTC. Protein: CASSLVGGSYGYTF.

The table lists this clone with a few counts. The chain joins TRBV2 to TRBJ1-2; 9 bases agree with TRBD1. The length of the CDR3 is 14 residues. Germline V gives CDR1 SNHLY, CDR2 FYNNEI. The V gene end was trimmed by 6 bases and the J gene end by 4 bases; junction bases not matched to a gene: 6. In nucleotides, the CDR3 is TGTGCCAGCAGGTCCGGGACAGGGTTCTATGGCTACACCTTC. Translated, it gives CASRSGTGFYGYTF.